Sequencing of this T cell receptor (beta chain) was carried out in a study of blood T cell repertoires in COVID-19. Overall study: Whether acute or convalescent, the COVID-19 samples came from the United States, Italy and Spain. Sample material is recorded as cDNA or gDNA derived from T cells, B-cell-depleted T cells, or PBMCs.

Original data processing: Cell counts per sample came from amplifying reference gene primers. Libraries were prepared by immunoSEQ multiplex PCR; TCRdb keeps only in-frame clonotypes and omits some of them. V, J and clone size derive from that table, while D and trimming were established from the DNA sequence. Among roughly 150,000 clones, 82% were seen once, and the ten largest hold 12% to 15%. The sample was peripheral blood. The TCR sequence derives from a human donor with acute or convalescent COVID-19. The donor label of this sample is uncertain.

CDR3 coding DNA: TGTGCCAGCTCGTGGGCTTTCGAGGGCGAGCAGTACTTC. Its translation is CASSWAFEGEQYF. The chain uses TRBV18 and TRBJ2-7, with D possibly matching TRBD2 (5 bases). The germline V and J ends were trimmed by 6 bases and 6 bases, with 15 bases remaining between them. Germline-derived CDR1 and CDR2 are KGHSH and LQKENI. CDR3 length: 13 amino acids.